Given below is one T cell receptor beta chain in context. Its antigen target is currently unknown. The receptor originates from a mouse, and its gene names and germline sequences are accordingly murine. Read data end 1 residue before the CDR3 end; the end is taken from the germline J gene. This record comes from a study of tissue T cells after allogeneic stem cell transplantation (dated by TCRdb to 2021 to 2024). Describing the broader study: The study profiled TCR beta repertoires in many tissues obtained from research autopsies of patients with and without GVHD, and also in mouse models of GVHD. The human arm was conducted as a prospective observational study, and neither blinding nor randomization was performed. Beyond this particular receptor, the publication reports: The study did not establish which tissue TCRs were alloreactive or antigen-specific, and some clones may have been host cells that persisted. Within patients, how anatomically similar tissues were was a major factor shaping TCR repertoire composition, regardless of disease or transplant status. Sampling depth was acknowledged as a limitation, and the patient cohort was both small and clinically heterogeneous. In both patients and mice, T cells from blood and spleen covered only a limited part of the TCR repertoire found in tissues. Only a few T cell clones appeared in more than one patient, yet motif-based clustering showed tissue-specific repertoire signatures that were shared between patients.

The time point label on this specimen signifies: mouse harvest day 14 after allogeneic transplant. Each mouse graft, delivered by tail vein injection, combined 10^6 splenic CD5+ T cells with 10^7 T-cell-depleted bone marrow cells. A major MHC-mismatch B6 (H2b) into BALB/c (H2d) model was used to model mouse GVHD, and tissues were profiled at day 7 or 14. On day 7 or 14 post-transplant, mouse tissues and retro-orbital blood were harvested with separate sterile tools for each animal, and livers were flushed beforehand. Before genomic DNA isolation with the DNeasy Blood & Tissue Kit, mouse tissues were minced with razor blades in buffered saline. Trimming leaves V shorter by 3 bases and J shorter by 2 bases, with the junction holding 0 bases beyond the gene matches. In the germline V gene, CDR1 corresponds to SGHND and CDR2 to FRSKSL. Spanning cysteine to phenylalanine, the CDR3 consists of 14 amino acids. The DNA covers only part of the CDR3, 39 bases in frame from base 1.

The library was generated by the immunoSEQ multiplex PCR assay. Adaptive Biotechnologies performed TCRbeta CDR3 sequencing at survey depth and reported CDR3 sequences, V/J genes, productive frequency, and template counts. TCR beta CDR3 regions were amplified from genomic DNA rather than RNA. As for how the authors treated the data: Jensen-Shannon divergence was used to quantify pairwise repertoire overlap between tissues, with a value of 1 indicating complete divergence and a value of 0 indicating identical repertoires. Based on pairwise JSD values, tissues were grouped by single-linkage agglomerative hierarchical clustering, and the results were shown as dendrograms. GLIPH2 was applied to all patient samples using simulation_depth 1000, kmer_min_depth 3, and cdr3_length_cutoff 8, and only groups with more than two unique CDR3s were retained. A standardized tissue-overlap score was calculated by extrapolating Jaccard GLIPH-group overlap across patients to a standard repertoire size of 1000 clones. Linear mixed-effect models, with tissue as a fixed effect and individual as a random effect, were used to test how diversity related to clinical or experimental variables. Not all clones reach the TCRdb copy of this immuneACCESS table, which keeps in-frame sequences only. Checked studies attribute under half of the gap to unresolved V genes and leave the rest unexplained. That table supplies the V and J calls and clone size; D and trimming were determined from the DNA. The sample data list about 1,800 clones, and about 52% of these were observed just once. Together, the top ten hold approximately 30% of the sample.

The chain couples TRBV15 to TRBJ1-2; 10 central nucleotides agree with TRBD1. The sample consisted of gut tissue. The clonotype was recovered from a female BALB/c mouse given C57BL/6 T cells with graft-versus-host disease after an allogeneic hematopoietic cell transplant. The CDR3 is CASSLGQGNSDYTF. CDR3 DNA (partial): TGTGCCAGCAGTTTGGGACAGGGGAACTCCGACTACACC.